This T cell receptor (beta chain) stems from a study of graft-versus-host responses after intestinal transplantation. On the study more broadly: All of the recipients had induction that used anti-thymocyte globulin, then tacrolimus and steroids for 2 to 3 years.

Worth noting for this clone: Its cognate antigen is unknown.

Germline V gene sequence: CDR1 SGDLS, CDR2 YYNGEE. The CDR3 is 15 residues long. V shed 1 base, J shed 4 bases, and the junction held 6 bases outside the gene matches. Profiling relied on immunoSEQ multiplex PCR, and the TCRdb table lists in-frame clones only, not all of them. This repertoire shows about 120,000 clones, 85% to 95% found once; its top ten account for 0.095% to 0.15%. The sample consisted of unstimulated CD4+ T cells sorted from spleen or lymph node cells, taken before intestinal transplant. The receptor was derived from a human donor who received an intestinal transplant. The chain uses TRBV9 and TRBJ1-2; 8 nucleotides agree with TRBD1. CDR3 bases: TGTGCCAGCAGCGTATCAGGGGGCCTCATCTATGGCTACACCTTC. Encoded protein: CASSVSGGLIYGYTF.